The present TCR beta chain was sequenced within a study of PD-1 blockade in classical Hodgkin lymphoma. Study results and limitations: Anyone who began nivolumab under 1 year after ASCT was excluded.

The table came from immunoSEQ multiplex PCR; TCRdb's copy has only in-frame clones and leaves some out. The sample comprises some 41,000 clones, roughly nine tenths of which are singletons, and about 6% rests with the top ten. With respect to this clone: The antigen remains undetermined.

The CDR3 spans 13 residues. The V and J ends lost 4 bases and 4 bases, in that order; junction bases with no gene match: 2. Germline values: CDR1 SGHRS, CDR2 YFSETQ. Brentuximab vedotin exposure varied among the patients, all of whom had relapsed after autologous stem cell transplantation. The TCR originated in a human donor with classical Hodgkin lymphoma. The sample in question was peripheral blood mononuclear cells (PBMCs), obtained before the second cycle of nivolumab. This chain connects TRBV5-1 to TRBJ1-1; 9 bases agree with TRBD1. The CDR3 nucleotides read TGCGCCAGCAGCGTGACAGGGGGCACTGAAGCTTTCTTT. Translated: CASSVTGGTEAFF.